The 28 T cell receptor beta chains below were found in one sample sequenced in a study of molecular identifiers for immune sequencing clone quantification. Each CDR3 protein gets one entry after TCRdb re-called the PCR reads with MiXCR. The data show more than 450,000 distinct CDR3 sequences, about 21% seen once. Specimen: naive CD8+ T cells from blood, with Jurkat cell RNA spiked in. Subset of the sample: FACS-sorted CD8+CD4-CCR7+CD45RA+ naive T cells. Source of these receptors: a human donor in good health. Some libraries in this study had Jurkat cell RNA spiked in.

Notes on this clonotype: This may come from a read error, since a much larger clone is one base off. The V gene is TRBV28, the J gene TRBJ2-5; D is ambiguous. The CDR3 loop spans 14 amino acids. Germline-derived CDR1 and CDR2 are MDHEN and SYDVKM. CDR3 coding DNA: TGTGCCGGCAGTTTACTTTCAGGAGTAGAGACCCAGTACTTC. Translated, it gives CAGSLLSGVETQYF. The variable domain in full, completed from reference TRBV28 and TRBJ2-5, reads DVKVTQSSRYLVKRTGEKVFLECVQDMDHENMFWYRQDPGLGLRLIYFSYDVKMKEKGDIPEGYSVSREKKERFSLILESASTNQTSMYLCAGSLLSGVETQYFGPGTRLLVL.

This clonotype was seen ten or more times. The V gene is TRBV5-4, the J gene TRBJ2-7; D may be TRBD1 (6 bases). Germline lookup yields CDR1 SGHNT and CDR2 YYREEE (reference sequence). V shed 2 bases and J shed 3 bases, with 15 bases lying between them. The length of the CDR3 is 15 residues. In DNA form, the CDR3 reads TGTGCCAGCAGCTTAGGCTGGGGGCCTAGCTACGAGCAGTACTTC. Amino acids: CASSLGWGPSYEQYF.

The V and J genes are TRBV29-1 and TRBJ2-7, with 7 positions matching TRBD1. CDR1 is SQVTM, CDR2 ANQGSEA, per germline. V was pared by 6 bases and J by 3 bases, with 11 bases of the junction left unmatched. This CDR3 contains 14 residues. The CDR3 loop reads CSVRGYRGGYEQYF. CDR3 DNA: TGCAGCGTCCGAGGGTACAGGGGTGGCTACGAGCAGTACTTC.

In its sample, this clonotype was seen a few times. This sequence joins TRBV5-5 and TRBJ2-7; D is undetermined. This CDR3 is built from 12 residues. The ends were cut back, 1 base at V and 7 bases at J, with 9 bases in the middle. The germline V gene has CDR1 SGHKS and CDR2 YYEKEE (reference sequence). CDR3 coding DNA: TGTGCCAGCAGCTTGAAGGTGGGGGAGCAGTACTTC. This sequence encodes CASSLKVGEQYF.

This clonotype appeared many times. V gene TRBV5-6 combines with J gene TRBJ2-3, with D unresolved. This CDR3 region has 14 residues. Deletions cut 0 bases from V and 0 bases from J, with 5 bases between. CDR1 and CDR2 from the germline V gene are SGHDT and YYEEEE. Written as DNA, the CDR3 is TGTGCCAGCAGCTTGGGTTACAGCACAGATACGCAGTATTTT. Protein: CASSLGYSTDTQYF. The whole variable domain, remainder taken from reference TRBV5-6 and TRBJ2-3, is DAGVTQSPTHLIKTRGQQVTLRCSPKSGHDTVSWYQQALGQGPQFIFQYYEEEERQRGNFPDRFSGHQFPNYSSELNVNALLLGDSALYLCASSLGYSTDTQYFGPGTRLTVL.

Concerning this clonotype: One base away lies a much larger clone, so this may be a sequencing read error. The chain couples TRBV28 to TRBJ2-7; the match to TRBD1 covers 7 bases. This CDR3 is built from 15 residues. Germline CDR1 and CDR2: MDHEN and SYDVKM. Trimming removed 3 bases from V and 5 bases from J; junction bases left unmatched: 10. For the CDR3, the DNA is TGTGCCAGCAGTTTCAGGGGGATTGCATCCAACGAGCAGTACTTC. Translated: CASSFRGIASNEQYF. The full variable domain, completed using reference TRBV28 and TRBJ2-7, is DVKVTQSSRYLVKRTGEKVFLECVQDMDHENMFWYRQDPGLGLRLIYFSYDVKMKEKGDIPEGYSVSREKKERFSLILESASTNQTSMYLCASSFRGIASNEQYFGPGTRLTVT.

This clonotype appeared a few times. This chain uses TRBV7-9 with TRBJ2-2, with 10 bases fitting TRBD2. The CDR3 runs 15 residues. CDR1 and CDR2 from the germline V gene are SEHNR and FQNEAQ (reference sequence). The V segment lost 5 bases and the J segment 5 bases; nucleotides outside the gene matches: 5. CDR3 amino acids: CASSPSGSRTGELFF. Here the CDR3 DNA reads TGTGCCAGCAGCCCTAGCGGGAGTCGTACCGGGGAGCTGTTTTTT.

This clonotype was recorded many times. The chain has TRBV10-2 and TRBJ2-7; D might be TRBD2 (6 bases). This CDR3 contains 15 residues. The V and J ends lost 7 bases and 0 bases respectively, with 16 bases between them. Germline-derived CDR1 and CDR2 are WSHSY and SAAADI. CDR3: CASNLARESSYEQYF. The DNA of the CDR3 is TGCGCCAGCAATCTAGCCCGGGAGAGCTCCTACGAGCAGTACTTC.

The table lists this clonotype with many counts. The J gene is TRBJ2-1, the V gene TRBV7-2; D not resolved. Trimming removed 5 bases from V and 0 bases from J, with 11 bases in between. This CDR3 spans 15 amino acids. CDR1 SGHTA and CDR2 FQGNSA come from the germline V gene. The CDR3 is CASSLIRSSYNEQFF. The CDR3 nucleotides are TGTGCCAGCAGCCTGATACGGAGCTCCTACAATGAGCAGTTCTTC.

This clonotype has just a few counts. V usage is TRBV20-1 and J usage is TRBJ1-5, with 10 bases identical to TRBD1. Germline lookup yields CDR1 DFQATT and CDR2 SNEGSKA (reference sequence). Losses at the gene ends were 4 bases for V and 11 bases for J; bases not matched to a gene: 14. CDR3 length equals 15 residues. DNA of the CDR3: TGCAGTGCTATTCTGAGGGGACAGGGGCCACTGGCCCAGCATTTT. Its translation: CSAILRGQGPLAQHF.

In regard to this clonotype: Since a much larger clone is just one base distant, this may be a read error. The chain employs TRBV12-3 or TRBV12-4 and TRBJ1-1; 9 bases are a match to TRBD1. This CDR3 is built from 15 residues. The CDR3 bases are TGTGTCAGCAGTTGGGCCGGGACAGGGTTCACTGAAGCTTTCTTT. It is translated as CVSSWAGTGFTEAFF.

This clonotype showed up just a few times. The chain couples TRBV5-1 to TRBJ1-2; 8 bases are a match to TRBD1. The germline CDR1 and CDR2 sequences are SGHRS and YFSETQ. The CDR3 has 18 amino acids. Germline trimming cut 3 bases from V and 0 bases from J; bases unmatched to any gene: 13. CDR3 DNA sequence: TGCGCCAGCAGCTACCGTCCTCTGGACAGGGACTCTAACTATGGCTACACCTTC. Translation: CASSYRPLDRDSNYGYTF.

This sequence joins TRBV10-3 and TRBJ1-1, with TRBD1 as a possible D gene (6 bases). The CDR3 is 17 amino acids. Germline CDR1 and CDR2: ENHRY and SYGVKD. V was cut by 2 bases and J by 1 base, with 17 bases left in between. The CDR3 region is CAISEIAGALWNTEAFF. The CDR3 DNA is TGTGCCATCAGTGAGATCGCAGGGGCTCTCTGGAACACTGAAGCTTTCTTT.

This clonotype was counted ten times or more. The genes are TRBV6-5 and TRBJ2-5; TRBD1 is a possible D gene (7 bases). CDR1 MNHEY and CDR2 SVGAGI come from the germline V gene. V shed 8 bases and J shed 2 bases, with 18 bases lying between them. The CDR3 extends over 15 amino acids. CDR3 nucleotides: TGTGCCAGCCATGGGGGGACAGCGCCACAAGAGACCCAGTACTTC. Encoded protein: CASHGGTAPQETQYF.

The chain joins TRBV29-1 to TRBJ2-1, with TRBD1 identical over 7 bases. V lost 0 bases, J lost 2 bases, and 13 bases stayed unmatched. This CDR3 comprises 18 residues. Germline CDR1 and CDR2: SQVTM and ANQGSEA. This chain's CDR3 is CSVEEFPIDRETYNEQFF. CDR3 DNA: TGCAGCGTTGAAGAGTTTCCCATCGACAGGGAAACCTACAATGAGCAGTTCTTC.

This clonotype was seen many times. The rearrangement joins TRBV27 to TRBJ2-3, with TRBD1 matching over 10 bases. Germline values: CDR1 MNHEY, CDR2 SMNVEV (reference sequence). The CDR3 length is 16 residues. V shed 2 bases and J 0 bases; nucleotides not matched to a gene: 2. DNA of the CDR3: TGTGCCAGCAGTTTAGGGACAGGGGCTAGCACAGATACGCAGTATTTT. Its protein product is CASSLGTGASTDTQYF.

This clonotype has at least ten counts. CDR3 region: CASSFSLADTQYF. In DNA, the CDR3 is TGTGCCAGCAGTTTTTCCCTTGCAGATACGCAGTATTTT. This chain uses TRBV12-3 or TRBV12-4 with TRBJ2-3; D unclear. The CDR3 runs to 13 residues. The germline V and J ends were trimmed by 3 bases and 4 bases, with 8 bases remaining between them.

With respect to this clonotype: It may be a read error: a sequence one base away is much more abundant. The chain carries TRBV4-3 and TRBJ2-7; 9 bases map to TRBD2. This CDR3 is 14 amino acids long. Germline CDR1 and CDR2: LGHNA and YSLEER. CDR3 sequence reads: CASSPGLARYEQCF. For the CDR3, the DNA is TGCGCCAGCAGCCCCGGACTAGCGAGGTACGAGCAGTGCTTC.

V usage is TRBV7-9 and J usage is TRBJ2-7; D is possibly TRBD1 or TRBD2 (7 bases each). CDR3 size: 16 residues. Germline V CDR1 and CDR2: SEHNR, FQNEAQ (reference sequence). V shed 5 bases and J shed 6 bases, with 23 bases lying between them. CDR3 coding DNA: TGTGCCAGCAGCGTATTCCCGGGGGGAGGGGGCCGCGAGCAGTACTTC. Translation gives CASSVFPGGGGREQYF. The variable domain in full, completed from reference TRBV7-9 and TRBJ2-7, reads DTGVSQNPRHKITKRGQNVTFRCDPISEHNRLYWYRQTLGQGPEFLTYFQNEAQLEKSRLLSDRFSAERPKGSFSTLEIQRTEQGDSAMYLCASSVFPGGGGREQYFGPGTRLTVT.

The chain carries TRBV12-3 or TRBV12-4 and TRBJ2-3; TRBD2 agrees at 8 bases. The CDR3 is made up of 17 amino acids. J gave up 4 bases and V 3 bases, and 12 bases lay outside the gene matches. CDR3 protein: CASSFTGTSHNADTQYF. The CDR3 DNA sequence: TGTGCCAGCAGTTTCACCGGGACTAGTCATAACGCAGATACGCAGTATTTT.

The sample holds many counts of this clonotype. A read error may account for a junction end that differs from germline. This chain connects TRBV7-4 to TRBJ1-4, with TRBD1 as a possible D gene (6 bases). The CDR3 runs 16 residues. Germline V CDR1 and CDR2: SGHVT, SQSDAQ. The CDR3 spells CASTLYPGETNEKLFF. DNA of the CDR3: TGTGCCAGCACCTTATACCCAGGGGAAACTAATGAAAAACTGTTTTTT.

The V and J genes are TRBV28 and TRBJ2-1, with 8 bases fitting TRBD2. The germline CDR1 and CDR2 sequences are MDHEN and SYDVKM. V dropped 6 bases and J dropped 0; count of bases not matched to a gene: 7. The CDR3 contains 16 residues. CDR3 in amino acids: CASRPTSGSSYNEQFF. The CDR3, as DNA: TGTGCCAGCAGACCCACTAGCGGAAGCTCCTACAATGAGCAGTTCTTC.

This clonotype showed up just a few times. The J gene is TRBJ1-1, the V gene TRBV2; D not resolved. From germline, CDR1 is SNHLY and CDR2 FYNNEI. With 2 bases removed from V and 0 bases from J, the gap between germline ends came to 7 bases. CDR3 length: 14 amino acids. CDR3 sequence: CASSELDMNTEAFF. The CDR3, as DNA: TGTGCCAGCAGTGAACTCGACATGAACACTGAAGCTTTCTTT.

V and J are TRBV6-5 and TRBJ1-1, with D possibly being TRBD1 (5 bases). CDR1 is MNHEY, CDR2 SVGAGI, per germline. The ends were cut back, 6 bases at V and 1 base at J, with 9 bases in the middle. This CDR3 region has 13 residues. Here the CDR3 reads CASRLTANTEAFF. CDR3 DNA sequence: TGTGCCAGCAGGCTGACAGCGAACACTGAAGCTTTCTTT.

This clonotype was seen at least ten times. J is TRBJ2-7 and V is TRBV29-1; D uncertain. The germline V gene encodes CDR1 SQVTM and CDR2 ANQGSEA. V was trimmed by 0 bases and J by 3 bases, leaving 6 bases between them. The CDR3 spans 12 residues. CDR3 amino acids: CSVEDPDYEQYF. The CDR3 coding sequence is TGCAGCGTTGAAGATCCAGACTACGAGCAGTACTTC.

J is TRBJ1-2 and V is TRBV7-9; D ambiguous. Trimming shortened V by 4 bases and J by 2 bases, and 14 bases separated the two germline ends. Germline lookup yields CDR1 SEHNR and CDR2 FQNEAQ (reference sequence). CDR3 length: 15 residues. The CDR3 coding sequence is TGTGCCAGCAGCTCTGTTTTACGTGGAAACTATGGCTACACCTTC. Amino acid sequence: CASSSVLRGNYGYTF.

CDR3 sequence: CSILTGGNYGYTF. The CDR3 bases are TGCAGCATTCTGACAGGGGGTAACTATGGCTACACCTTC. The chain is built from TRBV29-1 and TRBJ1-2; TRBD1 agrees at 9 bases. After removal of 8 bases from V and 1 base from J, the junction contained 5 bases not matched to a gene. Germline V lookup: CDR1 SQVTM, CDR2 ANQGSEA. This CDR3 is 13 amino acids long.

A few counts support this clonotype. The chain uses TRBV12-3 or TRBV12-4 and TRBJ2-3; 8 bases fit TRBD2. This CDR3 has 15 residues. V lost 6 bases and J lost 2; bases outside the gene matches: 7. CDR3 bases: TGTGCCAGCAGCACCAGCGGGGGATACACAGATACGCAGTATTTT. Translating gives CASSTSGGYTDTQYF.